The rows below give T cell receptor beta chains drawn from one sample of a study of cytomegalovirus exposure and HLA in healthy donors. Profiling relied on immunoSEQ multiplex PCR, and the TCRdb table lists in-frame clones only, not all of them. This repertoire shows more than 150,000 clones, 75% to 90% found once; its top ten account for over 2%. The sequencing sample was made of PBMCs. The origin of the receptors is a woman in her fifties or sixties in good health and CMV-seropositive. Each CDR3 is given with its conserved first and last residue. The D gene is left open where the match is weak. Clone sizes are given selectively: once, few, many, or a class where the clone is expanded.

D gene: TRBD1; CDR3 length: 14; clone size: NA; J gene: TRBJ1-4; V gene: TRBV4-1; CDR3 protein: CASSPTGTNEKLFF; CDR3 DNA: TGCGCCAGCAGCCCGACAGGGACTAATGAAAAACTGTTTTTT
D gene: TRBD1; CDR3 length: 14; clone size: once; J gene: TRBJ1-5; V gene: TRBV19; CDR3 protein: CASGTVISNQPQHF; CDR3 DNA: TGTGCCAGCGGGACAGTTATTAGCAATCAGCCCCAGCATTTT
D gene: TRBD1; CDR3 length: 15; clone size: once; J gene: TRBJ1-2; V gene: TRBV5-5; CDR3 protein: CASTGQGATLHGYTF; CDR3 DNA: TGTGCCAGCACGGGACAGGGGGCTACCCTCCATGGCTACACCTTC
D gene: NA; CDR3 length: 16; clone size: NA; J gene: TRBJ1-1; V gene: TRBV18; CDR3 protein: CASSPNGASSLTEAFF; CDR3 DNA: TGTGCCAGCTCACCGAATGGGGCCAGTTCACTCACTGAAGCTTTCTTT
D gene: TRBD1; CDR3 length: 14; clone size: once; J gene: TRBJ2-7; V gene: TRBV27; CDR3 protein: CASSFTQGVGEQYF; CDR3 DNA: TGTGCCAGCAGTTTCACACAGGGGGTGGGCGAGCAGTACTTC
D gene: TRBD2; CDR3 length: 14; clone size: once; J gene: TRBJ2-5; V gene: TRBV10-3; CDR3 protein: CAISPGEGWGAQYF; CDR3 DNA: TGTGCCATCAGTCCCGGGGAGGGCTGGGGGGCCCAGTACTTC
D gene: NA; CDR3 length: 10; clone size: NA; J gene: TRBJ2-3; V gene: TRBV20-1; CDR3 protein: CSATRDTQYF; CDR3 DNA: TGCAGTGCTACCAGGGATACGCAGTATTTT
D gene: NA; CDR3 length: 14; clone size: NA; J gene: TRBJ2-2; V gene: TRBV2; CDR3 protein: CASSEAWQAGELFF; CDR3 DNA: TGTGCCAGCAGTGAAGCGTGGCAGGCCGGGGAGCTGTTTTTT
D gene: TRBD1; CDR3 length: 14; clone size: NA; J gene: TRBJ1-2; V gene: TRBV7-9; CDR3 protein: CASSYWDRPYGYTF; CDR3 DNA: TGTGCCAGCAGTTACTGGGACAGGCCCTATGGCTACACCTTC
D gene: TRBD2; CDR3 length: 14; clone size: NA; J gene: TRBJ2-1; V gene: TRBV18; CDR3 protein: CASSQAGGYNEQFF; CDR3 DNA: TGTGCCAGCTCACAAGCGGGGGGTTACAATGAGCAGTTCTTC
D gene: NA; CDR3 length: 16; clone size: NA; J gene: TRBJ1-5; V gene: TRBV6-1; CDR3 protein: CASSGTARRGNQPQHF; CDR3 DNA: TGTGCCAGCAGTGGAACAGCGAGGCGGGGCAATCAGCCCCAGCATTTT
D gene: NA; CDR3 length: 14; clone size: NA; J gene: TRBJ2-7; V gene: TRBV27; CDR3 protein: CASSLGAGAYEQYF; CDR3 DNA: TGTGCCAGCAGTTTGGGGGCGGGGGCCTACGAGCAGTACTTC
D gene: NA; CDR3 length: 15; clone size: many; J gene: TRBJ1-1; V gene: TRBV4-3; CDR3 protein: CASSQDRGGNTEAFF; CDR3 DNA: TGCGCCAGCAGCCAAGATCGAGGGGGGAACACTGAAGCTTTCTTT
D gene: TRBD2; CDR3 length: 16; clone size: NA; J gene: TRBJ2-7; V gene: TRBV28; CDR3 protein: CASSRGTSGLLYEQYF; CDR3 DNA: TGTGCCAGCAGTCGGGGGACTAGCGGCCTCCTCTACGAGCAGTACTTC
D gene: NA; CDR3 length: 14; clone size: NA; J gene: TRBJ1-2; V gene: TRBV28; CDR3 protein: CASYGQRVNYGYTF; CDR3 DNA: TGTGCCAGCTACGGACAGCGAGTTAACTATGGCTACACCTTC
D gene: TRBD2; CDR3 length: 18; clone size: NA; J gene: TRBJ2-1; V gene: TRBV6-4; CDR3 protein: CASREGLAGGPNVNEQFF; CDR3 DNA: TGTGCCAGCAGGGAAGGACTAGCGGGGGGGCCTAACGTCAATGAGCAGTTCTTC
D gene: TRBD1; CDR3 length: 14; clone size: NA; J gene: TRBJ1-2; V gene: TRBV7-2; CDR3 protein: CASSPRQGYYGYTF; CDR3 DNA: TGTGCCAGCAGCCCACGACAGGGTTACTATGGCTACACCTTC
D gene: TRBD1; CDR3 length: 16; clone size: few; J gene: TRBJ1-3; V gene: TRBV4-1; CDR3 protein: CASSQEQGAPGNTIYF; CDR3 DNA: TGCGCCAGCAGCCAAGAACAGGGGGCGCCGGGAAACACCATATATTTT
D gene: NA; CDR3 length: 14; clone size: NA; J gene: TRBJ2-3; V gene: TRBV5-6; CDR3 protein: CASSLETWGDTQYF; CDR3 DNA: TGTGCCAGCAGCTTGGAGACTTGGGGCGATACGCAGTATTTT
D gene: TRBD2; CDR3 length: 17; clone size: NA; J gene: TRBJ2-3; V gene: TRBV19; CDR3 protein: CASSHGTKRGVTDTQYF; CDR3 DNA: TGTGCCAGTAGCCACGGGACTAAGAGAGGAGTCACAGATACGCAGTATTTT
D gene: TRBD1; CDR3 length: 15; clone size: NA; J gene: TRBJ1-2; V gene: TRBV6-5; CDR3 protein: CASLEGTGGAGGYTF; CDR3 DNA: TGTGCCTCCTTGGAGGGGACAGGGGGCGCTGGTGGCTACACCTTC
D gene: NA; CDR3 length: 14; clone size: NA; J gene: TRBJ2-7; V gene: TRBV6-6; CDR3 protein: CASSYRDINYEQYF; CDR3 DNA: TGTGCCAGCAGTTATAGAGACATAAACTACGAGCAGTACTTC
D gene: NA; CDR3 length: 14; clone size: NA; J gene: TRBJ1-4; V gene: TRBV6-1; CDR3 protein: CASRGSGQGEKLFF; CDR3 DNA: TGTGCCAGCAGGGGTTCGGGACAAGGGGAAAAACTGTTTTTT
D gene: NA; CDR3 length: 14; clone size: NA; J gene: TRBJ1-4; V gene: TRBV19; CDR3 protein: CASTPDGGGEKLFF; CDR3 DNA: TGTGCCAGTACCCCGGACGGGGGAGGTGAAAAACTGTTTTTT
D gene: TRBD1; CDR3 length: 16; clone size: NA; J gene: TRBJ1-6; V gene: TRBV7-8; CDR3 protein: CASSLANRGQNSPLHF; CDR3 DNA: TGTGCCAGCAGCTTAGCGAACAGGGGACAGAATTCACCCCTCCACTTT
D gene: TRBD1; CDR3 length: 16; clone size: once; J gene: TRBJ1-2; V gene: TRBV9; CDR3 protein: CASSATGTAYPYGYTF; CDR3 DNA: TGTGCCAGCAGCGCAACCGGGACAGCGTACCCTTATGGCTACACCTTC
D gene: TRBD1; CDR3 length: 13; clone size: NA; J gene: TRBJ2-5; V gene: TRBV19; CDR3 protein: CASSGQGGETQYF; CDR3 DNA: TGTGCCAGTAGTGGACAGGGGGGGGAGACCCAGTACTTC
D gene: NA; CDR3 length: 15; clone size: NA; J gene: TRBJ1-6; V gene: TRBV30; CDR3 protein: CAWSVQSGTNSPLHF; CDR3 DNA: TGTGCCTGGAGTGTACAGAGCGGTACTAATTCACCCCTCCACTTT
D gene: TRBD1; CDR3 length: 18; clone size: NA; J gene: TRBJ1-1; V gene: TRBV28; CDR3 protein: CASQNVPGQEGWNTEAFF; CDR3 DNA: TGTGCCAGTCAAAACGTCCCGGGACAGGAGGGATGGAACACTGAAGCTTTCTTT
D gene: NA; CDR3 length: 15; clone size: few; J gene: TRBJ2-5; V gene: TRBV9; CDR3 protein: CASSRREVGPETQYF; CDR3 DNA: TGTGCCAGCAGTAGGAGGGAAGTGGGTCCAGAGACCCAGTACTTC
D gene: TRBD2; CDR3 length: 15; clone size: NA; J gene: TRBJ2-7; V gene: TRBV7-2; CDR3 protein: CASSFQGGGPYEQYF; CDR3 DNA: TGTGCCAGCAGCTTTCAGGGCGGGGGGCCCTACGAGCAGTACTTC
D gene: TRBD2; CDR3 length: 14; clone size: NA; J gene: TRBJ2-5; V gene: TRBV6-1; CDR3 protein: CASIPRASGFTQYF; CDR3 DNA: TGTGCCAGCATCCCGAGGGCTAGCGGGTTCACCCAGTACTTC
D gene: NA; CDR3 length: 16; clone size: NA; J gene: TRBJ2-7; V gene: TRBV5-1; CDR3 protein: CASSLEGGVSSYEQYF; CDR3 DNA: TGCGCCAGCAGCTTGGAAGGCGGGGTGAGCTCCTACGAGCAGTACTTC
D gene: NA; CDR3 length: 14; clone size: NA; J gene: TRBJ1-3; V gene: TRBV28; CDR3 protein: CASIDRSSGNTIYF; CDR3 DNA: TGTGCCAGCATTGACAGGAGCTCTGGAAACACCATATATTTT
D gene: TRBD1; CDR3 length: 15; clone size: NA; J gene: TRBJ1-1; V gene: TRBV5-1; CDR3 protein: CASSGWTGTNTEAFF; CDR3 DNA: TGCGCCAGCAGCGGATGGACAGGGACGAACACTGAAGCTTTCTTT
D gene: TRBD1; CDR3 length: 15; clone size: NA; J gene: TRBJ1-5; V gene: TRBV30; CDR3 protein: CAWDKGTGKNQPQHF; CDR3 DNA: TGTGCCTGGGACAAGGGGACAGGGAAGAATCAGCCCCAGCATTTT
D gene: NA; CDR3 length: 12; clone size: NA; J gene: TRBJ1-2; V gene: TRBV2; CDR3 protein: CASSGTVYGYTF; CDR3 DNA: TGTGCCAGCAGTGGGACAGTCTATGGCTACACCTTC
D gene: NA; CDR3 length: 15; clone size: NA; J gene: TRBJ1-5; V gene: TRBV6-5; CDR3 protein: CASSSRTVSNQPQHF; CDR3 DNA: TGTGCCAGCAGTTCTAGGACAGTTAGCAATCAGCCCCAGCATTTT
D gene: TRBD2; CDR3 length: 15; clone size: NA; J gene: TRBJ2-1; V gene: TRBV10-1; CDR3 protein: CASRGRRWGGNEQFF; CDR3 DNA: TGCGCCAGCAGGGGACGGAGGTGGGGGGGCAATGAGCAGTTCTTC
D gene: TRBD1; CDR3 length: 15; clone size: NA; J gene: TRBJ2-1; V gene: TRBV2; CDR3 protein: CASSELGQASSEQFF; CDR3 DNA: TGTGCCAGCAGTGAATTGGGACAGGCTTCGAGTGAGCAGTTCTTC
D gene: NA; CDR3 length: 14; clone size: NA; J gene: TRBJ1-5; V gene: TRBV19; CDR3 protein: CASSTDRWNQPQHF; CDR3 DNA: TGTGCCAGTAGTACGGACAGATGGAATCAGCCCCAGCATTTT
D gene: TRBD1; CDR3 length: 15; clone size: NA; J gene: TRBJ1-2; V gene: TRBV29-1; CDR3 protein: CSVHPMMAGGYGYTF; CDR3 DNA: TGCAGCGTCCATCCCATGATGGCAGGGGGCTATGGCTACACCTTC
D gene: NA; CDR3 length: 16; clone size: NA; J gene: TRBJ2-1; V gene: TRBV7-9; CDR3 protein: CASSPATGGLYNEQFF; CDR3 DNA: TGTGCCAGCAGCCCCGCCACGGGGGGCCTTTACAATGAGCAGTTCTTC
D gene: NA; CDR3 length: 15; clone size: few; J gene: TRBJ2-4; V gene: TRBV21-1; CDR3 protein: CASSKALSGGNIQYF; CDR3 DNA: TGTGCCAGCAGCAAAGCGCTTTCTGGCGGAAACATTCAGTACTTC
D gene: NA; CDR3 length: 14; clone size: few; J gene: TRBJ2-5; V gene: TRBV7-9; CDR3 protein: CASSPRTAQETQYF; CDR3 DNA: TGTGCCAGCAGCCCCCGGACAGCCCAAGAGACCCAGTACTTC
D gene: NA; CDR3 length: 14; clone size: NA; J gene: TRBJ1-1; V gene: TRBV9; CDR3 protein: CASSVGTGDTEAFF; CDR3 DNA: TGTGCCAGCAGCGTAGGAACAGGAGACACTGAAGCTTTCTTT
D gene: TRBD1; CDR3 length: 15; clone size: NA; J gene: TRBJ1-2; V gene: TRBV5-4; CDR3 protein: CASSRVKQGAGGYTF; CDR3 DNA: TGTGCCAGCAGCCGGGTCAAACAGGGGGCTGGTGGCTACACCTTC
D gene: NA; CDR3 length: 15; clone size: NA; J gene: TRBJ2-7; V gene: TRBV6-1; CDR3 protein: CASSAQGQSSYEQYF; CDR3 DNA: TGTGCCAGCAGTGCACAGGGCCAGAGCTCCTACGAGCAGTACTTC
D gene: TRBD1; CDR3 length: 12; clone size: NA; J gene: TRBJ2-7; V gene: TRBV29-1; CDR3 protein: CSVDTGAYEQYF; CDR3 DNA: TGCAGCGTAGATACAGGGGCCTACGAGCAGTACTTC
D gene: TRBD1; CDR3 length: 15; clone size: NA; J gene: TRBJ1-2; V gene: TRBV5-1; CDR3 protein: CASSPRTGTSYGYTF; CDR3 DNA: TGCGCCAGCAGCCCCCGGACAGGGACGAGCTATGGCTACACCTTC
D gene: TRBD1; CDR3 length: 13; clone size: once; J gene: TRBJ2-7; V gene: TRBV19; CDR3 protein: CASSRGQGSEQYF; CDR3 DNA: TGTGCCAGTAGCAGGGGACAGGGGAGCGAGCAGTACTTC
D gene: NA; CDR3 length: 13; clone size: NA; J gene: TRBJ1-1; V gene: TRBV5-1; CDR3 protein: CASSFNQNTEAFF; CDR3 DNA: TGCGCCAGCAGCTTCAATCAGAACACTGAAGCTTTCTTT
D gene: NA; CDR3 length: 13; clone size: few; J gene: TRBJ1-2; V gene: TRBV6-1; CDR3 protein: CASRQGLNYGYTF; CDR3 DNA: TGTGCCAGCAGACAGGGTCTTAACTATGGCTACACCTTC
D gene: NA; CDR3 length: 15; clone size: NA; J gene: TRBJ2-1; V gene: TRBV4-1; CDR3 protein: CASSQIGGPYNEQFF; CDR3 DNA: TGCGCCAGCAGCCAAATCGGGGGGCCTTACAATGAGCAGTTCTTC
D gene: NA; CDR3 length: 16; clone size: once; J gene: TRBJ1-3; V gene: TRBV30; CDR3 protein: CAWTPSGGISGNTIYF; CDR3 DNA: TGTGCCTGGACCCCCTCGGGGGGTATCTCTGGAAACACCATATATTTT
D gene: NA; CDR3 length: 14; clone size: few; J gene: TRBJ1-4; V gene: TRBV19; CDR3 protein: CASSIEQGREKLFF; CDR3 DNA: TGTGCCAGTAGTATCGAGCAGGGGCGAGAAAAACTGTTTTTT